The rows below give T cell receptor beta chains drawn from one sample of a study of post-analysis software for immune sequencing data. TCRdb called the PCR reads again in MiXCR, with one record for every CDR3 protein. The table records about 430,000 distinct CDR3 sequences, 39% of them present only once. The sequencing input was blood. The receptors come from a girl aged 2 to 10 with multiple sclerosis. CDR3s include the opening cysteine and the closing phenylalanine or tryptophan. A D gene is named only where the DNA matches it firmly. Size values are once, few and many counts, or a class for expanded clones, and some rows have none.

NA,TRBJ2-5,TRBV11-2,NA,TGTGCCAGCAGCCCCCTCTGGAAGAGCCAAGAGACCCAGTACTTC,CASSPLWKSQETQYF
NA,TRBJ2-3,TRBV7-2,NA,TGTGCCAGCAGCTTAGGGTACAGGGTCCCAGATACGCAGTATTTT,CASSLGYRVPDTQYF
NA,TRBJ1-1,TRBV7-9,few,TGTGCCAGCAGGGAGACGGCGGGGAACACTGAAGCTTTCTTT,CASRETAGNTEAFF
NA,TRBJ1-5,TRBV5-1,NA,TGCGCCAGCAGCTTCGGCCCAAACCCTGATCAGCCCCAGCATTTT,CASSFGPNPDQPQHF
TRBD1,TRBJ2-6,TRBV6-4,NA,TGTGCCAGCAGTGAACAGGGGGCGGTTTCTGGGGCCAACGTCCTGACTTTC,CASSEQGAVSGANVLTF
TRBD1,TRBJ1-2,TRBV6-5,NA,TGTGCCAGCAGTTACTCGCCGACAGGGGGTGGCTACACCTTC,CASSYSPTGGGYTF
NA,TRBJ1-4,TRBV10-3,NA,TGTGCCATCAGTGCCGCAACTAATGAAAAACTGTTTTTT,CAISAATNEKLFF
NA,TRBJ2-3,TRBV5-1,NA,TGCGCCAGCAGCTTGGGACTCCCGAGGGATACGCAGTATTTT,CASSLGLPRDTQYF
TRBD1,TRBJ1-5,TRBV3-1,NA,TGTGCCAGCAGCCAATCAGGGGGCGGGCAGCCCCAGCATTTT,CASSQSGGGQPQHF
NA,TRBJ1-2,TRBV28,NA,TGTGCCAGCAGTTTCATAGGGAGGTGGTCTGGCTACACCTTC,CASSFIGRWSGYTF
TRBD1,TRBJ1-2,TRBV12-3/TRBV12-4,few,TGTGCCAGCAGTTCGGGACAGGAGGACTATGGCTACACCTTC,CASSSGQEDYGYTF
TRBD1,TRBJ2-1,TRBV7-9,few,TGTGCCAGCAGCTCGACAGGGTTTTACAATGAGCAGTTCTTC,CASSSTGFYNEQFF
NA,TRBJ2-7,TRBV4-2,many,TGTGCCAGCAGCCAAGATGGGGCCTACGAGCAGTACTTC,CASSQDGAYEQYF
NA,TRBJ1-2,TRBV5-4,few,TGTGCCAGCAGCTTGCAGGCCTATGGCTACACCTTC,CASSLQAYGYTF
TRBD1,TRBJ1-1,TRBV5-1,NA,TGCGCCGGCGCCAAGGGGGCGCGAAACACTGAAGCTTTCTTT,CAGAKGARNTEAFF
TRBD2,TRBJ2-7,TRBV20-1,few,TGCAGTGCTAGAGATCAAAAGCGGGGTCCCCCCTACGAGCAGTACTTC,CSARDQKRGPPYEQYF
TRBD1,TRBJ2-5,TRBV20-1,NA,TGCAGTGCTGACAGGGCAGAGCTGGAAGAGACCCAGTACTTC,CSADRAELEETQYF
TRBD1,TRBJ2-7,TRBV6-6,NA,TGTGCCAGCAGTAACAATCCGGGACAGACCTACGAGCAGTACTTC,CASSNNPGQTYEQYF
NA,TRBJ2-5,TRBV4-1,NA,TGCGCCAGCAGCCAAGTCGAGAGGCAAGAGACCCAGTACTTC,CASSQVERQETQYF
NA,TRBJ2-7,TRBV7-6,NA,TGTGCCAGCAGCTCTGGACCGCGTGGGGAGCAGTACTTC,CASSSGPRGEQYF
TRBD1,TRBJ1-6,TRBV7-2,NA,TGTGCCAGCAGCCCGCCCGGGACAGGGGTAAAACCCCTCCACTTT,CASSPPGTGVKPLHF
NA,TRBJ1-2,TRBV4-2,few,TGTGCCAGCAGCCAAAATGGCGGGACGGCCAGGGACTACACCTTC,CASSQNGGTARDYTF
NA,TRBJ1-2,TRBV14,NA,TGTGCCAGCAGCCAAGAAGGAGGGGGAAATGGCTACACCTTC,CASSQEGGGNGYTF
TRBD1,TRBJ2-5,TRBV7-9,NA,TGTGCCAGCAGCCCCGGACAGGCGGAGGAGACCCAGTACTTC,CASSPGQAEETQYF